This T cell receptor beta chain was documented in a study of CD8 T cells in ankylosing spondylitis. This CDR3 comprises 12 residues. V was shortened by 3 bases and J by 10 bases, with 10 bases between the two germline ends. CDR1 is KGHSH and CDR2 is LQKENI in the germline V gene. Study conclusions and caveats: Certain motif variants had earlier appeared in reactive arthritis synovial fluid and blood. Reported data indicate significant enrichment of disease-linked clones within matched ankylosing spondylitis synovial fluid. Fewer than 10 highly homologous variants made up a TCR beta motif that seemed to typify ankylosing spondylitis blood. In peripheral blood, disease-linked CD8+ clones occurred at relatively low frequencies.

TCRdb ran MiXCR on the 5' RACE reads and lists one entry per CDR3 protein. Among 250,000 to 350,000 distinct CDR3 sequences listed, 20% were seen once. Worth noting for this clonotype: What it binds is not known.

The sequence came from a male donor with ankylosing spondylitis or in good health (not recorded which). The genes are TRBV18 and TRBJ2-1; D is possibly TRBD1 or TRBD2 (5 bases each). Input material: blood, either unsorted or a sorted T cell fraction (not recorded which). CDR3 bases: TGTGCCAGCTCACCGCCCGGGACCGAGCAGTTCTTC. Translation gives CASSPPGTEQFF.